A selection of T cell receptor beta chains follows, all from one sample in a study of Graves' ophthalmopathy and Graves' hyperthyroidism. TCRdb reprocessed the multiplex PCR reads via MiXCR and lists one record per CDR3 protein. The sample has about 1.1 million distinct CDR3 sequences, less than 45% seen once. Specimen: peripheral blood or thyroid tissue (not recorded which). These receptor sequences come from an adult man with Graves' hyperthyroidism. Each CDR3 is given with its conserved first and last residue. A D gene is named only where the DNA matches it firmly. Clone size is given for some rows only: seen once, a few or many times, or a class if the clone is expanded.

abundance	v_gene	d_gene	j_gene	CDR3aa	CDR3nt
few	TRBV11-2	.	TRBJ1-6	CASSTRADPSPLHF	TGTGCCAGTAGTACCCGGGCGGACCCTTCACCCCTCCACTTT
many	TRBV10-3	.	TRBJ2-7	CAISESKRGLASSYEQYF	TGTGCCATCAGTGAGTCGAAGAGAGGCCTCGCCAGCTCCTACGAGCAGTACTTC
few	TRBV20-1	.	TRBJ2-2	CSATRNPNTGELFF	TGCAGTGCTACCCGCAACCCGAACACCGGGGAGCTGTTTTTT
many	TRBV24-1	TRBD1	TRBJ1-2	CATSDPTGVRIF	TGTGCCACCAGTGACCCCACAGGGGTCAGGATCTTC
few	TRBV29-1	.	TRBJ2-7	CSGEVGGGYEQYF	TGCAGCGGGGAGGTAGGGGGAGGGTACGAGCAGTACTTC
.	TRBV10-2	TRBD1	TRBJ1-2	CASSLILSGTANYGYTF	TGTGCCAGCAGTCTAATCTTATCCGGGACAGCAAACTATGGCTACACCTTC
many	TRBV15	.	TRBJ1-6	CAVSGHILNSPLHF	TGTGCCGTCTCGGGACACATACTAAATTCACCCCTCCACTTT
.	TRBV7-2	.	TRBJ1-2	CASSSSLDSGYTF	TGTGCCAGTAGCTCATCCCTGGACAGCGGCTACACCTTC
few	TRBV7-2	.	TRBJ1-1	CASTILEGTEAFF	TGTGCCAGCACCATCCTGGAGGGCACTGAAGCTTTCTTT
few	TRBV12-3/TRBV12-4	.	TRBJ1-1	CASSKSVTEAFF	TGTGCCAGCAGCAAATCAGTCACTGAAGCTTTCTTT
many	TRBV20-1	TRBD2	TRBJ2-5	CSIEGLAGAGAQYF	TGCAGCATCGAGGGACTAGCGGGAGCAGGGGCCCAGTACTTC
few	TRBV6-6	.	TRBJ1-2	CASRSGTPYGYTF	TGTGCCAGCAGGTCAGGGACACCCTATGGCTACACCTTC
.	TRBV7-2	.	TRBJ1-2	CASSLGFRARNIYGYTF	TGTGCCAGCAGCTTAGGCTTCAGGGCCCGAAATATCTATGGCTACACCTTC
many	TRBV11-2	.	TRBJ1-1	CASSLIDSSNTEAFF	TGTGCCAGCAGCTTAATTGACAGTTCGAACACTGAAGCTTTCTTT
.	TRBV7-2	TRBD1	TRBJ1-6	CASSLPGQHNSPLHF	TGTGCCAGCAGCTTACCGGGACAGCATAATTCACCCCTCCACTTT
.	TRBV5-1	.	TRBJ2-5	CASSEQWEETQYF	TGTGCCAGCAGCGAACAGTGGGAGGAGACCCAGTACTTC
once	TRBV20-1	TRBD1	TRBJ1-1	CSARSLQGLTEAFF	TGCAGTGCTAGGAGTCTACAGGGGCTCACTGAAGCTTTCTTT
.	TRBV7-9	.	TRBJ2-7	CASTPHSNYEQYF	TGTGCCAGCACGCCGCACTCAAACTACGAGCAGTACTTC
.	TRBV12-3/TRBV12-4	.	TRBJ1-5	CASATGVAQHF	TGTGCCAGCGCCACAGGAGTTGCCCAGCATTTT
many	TRBV11-2	TRBD2	TRBJ2-7	CASSLGGPEVYEQYF	TGTGCCAGCAGCCTGGGAGGGCCGGAAGTCTACGAGCAGTACTTC
.	TRBV29-1	.	TRBJ1-2	CSVDGLAGGYTF	TGCAGCGTGGATGGACTAGCGGGGGGCTACACCTTC
.	TRBV7-2	.	TRBJ1-5	CASSLTGLAQHF	TGTGCCAGCAGCCTGACCGGGTTGGCCCAGCATTTT
.	TRBV29-1	.	TRBJ2-5	CSGRLEETQYF	TGCAGCGGGAGACTTGAAGAGACCCAGTACTTC
many	TRBV7-2	.	TRBJ1-6	CASSQTSYNSPLHF	TGTGCCAGCAGCCAAACAAGTTATAATTCACCCCTCCACTTT
.	TRBV10-2	TRBD1	TRBJ2-7	CASSDNRGVYEQYF	TGCGCCAGCAGTGACAACAGGGGGGTCTACGAGCAGTACTTC
.	TRBV20-1	.	TRBJ1-5	CSARPTGPNQPQHF	TGCAGTGCTAGACCGACGGGACCTAATCAGCCCCAGCATTTT
.	TRBV19	.	TRBJ2-3	CATNSELSFTQYF	TGTGCCACCAATAGCGAGTTGTCATTTACGCAGTATTTT
many	TRBV29-1	TRBD1	TRBJ2-7	CSVLQGALSYEQYF	TGCAGCGTACTACAGGGGGCTCTCTCCTACGAGCAGTACTTC
.	TRBV7-6	.	TRBJ1-2	CASSHDLLGGYTF	TGTGCCAGCAGTCACGACCTCCTCGGGGGCTACACCTTC